Sequencing of this T cell receptor (beta chain) was carried out in a study of cytomegalovirus exposure and HLA in healthy donors. Concerning this clone: Its antigen is not identified.

The study, taken as a whole, reports: Most subjects' HLA-A and HLA-B alleles were reportedly predicted from TCR beta sequences. Data from an earlier analysis indicated that most TCR beta V segments were productive either about 90% or about 30% of the time. Roughly even sequencing depth across donors was the assumption behind the presence/absence analyses.

13 Jbeta primers and 60 Vbeta primers were used for the PCR. TCRdb's copy holds only in-frame clones and misses some; the assay was immunoSEQ multiplex PCR. The sample lists 70,000 to 100,000 clones; 80% were seen once. The receptor's source is a man aged 50-60 years in good health and CMV-seropositive. Sequencing was done on a sample of PBMCs.

CDR3 sequence reads: CASGGTVSDGYTF. Here the CDR3 DNA reads TGTGCCAGCGGTGGGACAGTCTCCGATGGCTACACCTTC. This chain connects TRBV2 to TRBJ1-2; TRBD1 agrees at 7 bases. The CDR3 is 13 residues long. Germline V gene lookup returns CDR1 SNHLY and CDR2 FYNNEI. V lost 8 bases to trimming and J lost 6 bases; unmatched junction nucleotides: 9.